The 6 T cell receptor beta chains presented below share a single source sample, sequenced in a study of breast tumors, draining lymph nodes, adjacent tissues. Axillary draining lymph nodes of breast cancer patients supplied the node samples. TCRdb re-called the multiplex PCR reads with MiXCR, one entry per CDR3 protein. The sample has some 150,000 distinct CDR3 sequences; about 30% are singletons. The sequencing sample was made of axillary lymph node tissue. These receptor sequences come from a female donor with breast cancer. Some clones in this sample may be carry-over from other donors' samples.

Remarks on this clonotype: This sequence may be a read error, since a much larger clone differs from it by one base. This CDR3 fails to terminate in the conserved phenylalanine or tryptophan, so it likely reflects a read error. The CDR3, as DNA: TGTGCCAGCAGCCTAAGGACAGGGTCTAACTATGGCTACACCCTC. Protein product: CASSLRTGSNYGYTL. The J gene is TRBJ1-2, the V gene TRBV3-1; 8 bases fit TRBD1. The CDR3 extends over 15 amino acids. V lost 4 bases to trimming and J lost 0 bases; unmatched junction nucleotides: 4. Looked up from germline, CDR1 is LGHDT and CDR2 is YNNKEL (reference sequence).

The J gene is TRBJ1-2, the V gene TRBV19; the D is unclear. Germline loops: CDR1 LNHDA, CDR2 SQIVND (reference sequence). Trimming took off 8 bases at V and 0 bases at J, with 31 bases between the two ends. This CDR3 has 20 amino acids. The CDR3 spells CASVPFRVAIFLCANYGYTF. The CDR3 coding sequence is TGTGCCAGTGTCCCTTTTAGAGTGGCTATATTCTTATGTGCTAACTATGGCTACACCTTC.

Comment on this clonotype: This may be a read error, as it is one base from a much larger clone. The CDR3 does not end in the conserved phenylalanine or tryptophan, so this is likely a read error. This chain links TRBV5-6 with TRBJ1-2; D might be TRBD1 (5 bases). V lost 0 bases and J 8 bases, leaving 11 bases between the germline ends. The length of the CDR3 is 13 residues. Germline V gene sequence: CDR1 SGHDT, CDR2 YYEEEE. The CDR3 region is CASSLDRSRGYTL. CDR3 nucleotides: TGTGCCAGCAGCTTGGACAGGTCTAGGGGCTACACCCTC.

This clonotype was seen at least ten times. The chain uses TRBV10-1 and TRBJ2-1; D gene ambiguous. Germline V gene data show CDR1 as WNHNN and CDR2 as SYGVQD (reference sequence). This CDR3 comprises 13 residues. Trimming pared 2 bases from V and 4 bases from J, leaving 6 bases between. Here the CDR3 DNA reads TGCGCCAGCAGTGAGCGTGGATACAATGAGCAGTTCTTC. It encodes CASSERGYNEQFF.

This clonotype came up many times. The chain carries TRBV6-5 and TRBJ2-2; D is uncertain. This CDR3 comprises 15 residues. Trimming pared 7 bases from V and 0 bases from J, leaving 12 bases between. Germline CDR1 and CDR2: MNHEY and SVGAGI. The CDR3 bases are TGTGCCAGCAAACTCAGGCGGACGAACACCGGGGAGCTGTTTTTT. Translation: CASKLRRTNTGELFF.

As to this clonotype: Given a much more abundant clone one base away, this may be a read error. The chain couples TRBV28 to TRBJ2-5; 9 bases agree with TRBD2. CDR1 and CDR2 from the germline V gene are MDHEN and SYDVKM. CDR3 length: 16 residues. Trimming cost V 3 bases and J 6 bases; bases outside gene matches: 11. The CDR3 DNA reads TGTGCCAGCAGTTTCCGGGGACTTAGCGGGAGAAAGACCCAGTACTTC. Its translation is CASSFRGLSGRKTQYF.